The rows below give T cell receptor beta chains drawn from one sample of a study of blood T cell repertoires in COVID-19. Clones were sequenced by immunoSEQ multiplex PCR, and TCRdb holds only the in-frame ones, with some missing. This sample has roughly 77,000 clones, with 70% to 80% found just once. The sample consisted of peripheral blood. The source of these receptors is a man between 60 and 70 years old with active or convalescent COVID-19. Each CDR3 is given with its conserved first and last residue. D genes are given only for firm matches. Size values are once, few and many counts, or a class for expanded clones, and some rows have none.

v_gene: TRBV6-5; j_gene: TRBJ1-5; d_gene: NA; abundance: NA; CDR3aa: CASSYSIVSNQPQHF; CDR3nt: TGTGCCAGCAGTTACTCGATAGTTAGCAATCAGCCCCAGCATTTT
v_gene: TRBV18; j_gene: TRBJ1-5; d_gene: NA; abundance: NA; CDR3aa: CASSPSQGSGNQPQHF; CDR3nt: TGTGCCAGCTCACCGAGCCAGGGAAGTGGCAATCAGCCCCAGCATTTT
v_gene: TRBV9; j_gene: TRBJ2-1; d_gene: TRBD2; abundance: NA; CDR3aa: CASRRLADNEQFF; CDR3nt: TGTGCCAGCAGGCGACTAGCGGACAATGAGCAGTTCTTC
v_gene: TRBV3-1/TRBV3-2; j_gene: TRBJ1-6; d_gene: TRBD1; abundance: NA; CDR3aa: CASSHHGTGNSPLHF; CDR3nt: TGTGCCAGCAGCCATCACGGGACAGGGAATTCACCCCTCCACTTT
v_gene: TRBV7-9; j_gene: TRBJ1-6; d_gene: TRBD1; abundance: few; CDR3aa: CASSAPTGTGTSPLHF; CDR3nt: TGTGCCAGCAGCGCCCCAACCGGGACAGGGACTTCACCCCTCCACTTT
v_gene: TRBV5-6; j_gene: TRBJ2-1; d_gene: TRBD2; abundance: NA; CDR3aa: CASSSLGGNYNEQFF; CDR3nt: TGTGCCAGCAGCTCGCTCGGGGGGAACTACAATGAGCAGTTCTTC
v_gene: TRBV19; j_gene: TRBJ2-7; d_gene: NA; abundance: many; CDR3aa: CASSRVGGPSYEQYF; CDR3nt: TGTGCCAGCAGTAGGGTAGGGGGACCTTCCTACGAGCAGTACTTC
v_gene: TRBV5-4; j_gene: TRBJ2-7; d_gene: NA; abundance: NA; CDR3aa: CASSFRGQQYF; CDR3nt: TGTGCCAGCAGCTTCAGGGGCCAGCAGTACTTC
v_gene: TRBV5-6; j_gene: TRBJ2-3; d_gene: NA; abundance: NA; CDR3aa: CASSLGAGAATDTQYF; CDR3nt: TGTGCCAGCAGCTTGGGTGCAGGGGCGGCCACAGATACGCAGTATTTT
v_gene: TRBV5-1; j_gene: TRBJ2-7; d_gene: TRBD1; abundance: NA; CDR3aa: CASSWTGTGGSYEQYF; CDR3nt: TGCGCCAGCAGCTGGACCGGGACAGGGGGCTCCTACGAGCAGTACTTC
v_gene: TRBV6-5; j_gene: TRBJ2-5; d_gene: NA; abundance: NA; CDR3aa: CASRRGGTQYF; CDR3nt: TGTGCCAGTCGCAGAGGAGGGACCCAGTACTTC
v_gene: TRBV9; j_gene: TRBJ2-2; d_gene: NA; abundance: NA; CDR3aa: CASSSGQRAGELFF; CDR3nt: TGTGCCAGCAGCTCCGGACAAAGGGCGGGGGAGCTGTTTTTT
v_gene: TRBV3-1/TRBV3-2; j_gene: TRBJ2-7; d_gene: NA; abundance: NA; CDR3aa: CASSQLTGNEQYF; CDR3nt: TGTGCCAGCAGCCAACTAACAGGGAACGAGCAGTACTTC
v_gene: TRBV13; j_gene: TRBJ1-2; d_gene: NA; abundance: few; CDR3aa: CASSFQGLKYTF; CDR3nt: TGTGCCAGCAGCTTTCAGGGACTTAAGTACACCTTC
v_gene: TRBV11-2; j_gene: TRBJ2-3; d_gene: NA; abundance: NA; CDR3aa: CASSLVQGPDTQYF; CDR3nt: TGTGCCAGCAGCTTAGTGCAGGGGCCAGATACGCAGTATTTT
v_gene: TRBV11-1; j_gene: TRBJ2-7; d_gene: TRBD1; abundance: NA; CDR3aa: CASTQRDSPYEQYF; CDR3nt: TGTGCCAGCACCCAGAGGGACAGCCCCTACGAGCAGTACTTC
v_gene: TRBV15; j_gene: TRBJ2-5; d_gene: NA; abundance: NA; CDR3aa: CATSRDRGGAAGETQYF; CDR3nt: TGTGCCACCAGCAGAGATCGCGGCGGGGCGGCTGGGGAGACCCAGTACTTC
v_gene: TRBV2; j_gene: TRBJ1-5; d_gene: TRBD1; abundance: NA; CDR3aa: CASSEGDRVDQPQHF; CDR3nt: TGTGCCAGCAGCGAGGGGGACAGGGTCGATCAGCCCCAGCATTTT
v_gene: TRBV6-5; j_gene: TRBJ2-1; d_gene: TRBD2; abundance: NA; CDR3aa: CASSSRGSSYNEQFF; CDR3nt: TGTGCCAGCAGTTCGCGGGGGAGCTCCTACAATGAGCAGTTCTTC
v_gene: TRBV4-1; j_gene: TRBJ1-2; d_gene: NA; abundance: NA; CDR3aa: CASSQVGARSYTF; CDR3nt: TGCGCCAGCAGCCAAGTGGGGGCCAGGAGCTACACCTTC
v_gene: TRBV30; j_gene: TRBJ2-1; d_gene: TRBD2; abundance: NA; CDR3aa: CAWSTGGATNEQFF; CDR3nt: TGTGCCTGGAGTACGGGGGGGGCCACAAATGAGCAGTTCTTC
v_gene: TRBV9; j_gene: TRBJ2-2; d_gene: NA; abundance: NA; CDR3aa: CASSVETEAAGELFF; CDR3nt: TGTGCCAGCAGCGTAGAAACGGAAGCGGCCGGGGAGCTGTTTTTT
v_gene: TRBV5-4; j_gene: TRBJ2-5; d_gene: NA; abundance: NA; CDR3aa: CASSLARGFQETQYF; CDR3nt: TGTGCCAGCAGCTTGGCAAGGGGGTTTCAAGAGACCCAGTACTTC
v_gene: TRBV10-3; j_gene: TRBJ2-1; d_gene: TRBD1; abundance: NA; CDR3aa: CAISGDRGSDNEQFF; CDR3nt: TGTGCCATCAGTGGGGACAGGGGCTCTGACAATGAGCAGTTCTTC
v_gene: TRBV18; j_gene: TRBJ2-2; d_gene: TRBD1; abundance: NA; CDR3aa: CASSPGQGPGELFF; CDR3nt: TGTGCCAGCTCACCGGGACAGGGACCCGGGGAGCTGTTTTTT
v_gene: TRBV6-1; j_gene: TRBJ1-2; d_gene: NA; abundance: few; CDR3aa: CASSEGSGSNYGYTF; CDR3nt: TGTGCCAGCAGTGAAGGGTCCGGGTCTAACTATGGCTACACCTTC
v_gene: TRBV5-8; j_gene: TRBJ2-2; d_gene: NA; abundance: NA; CDR3aa: CASSQIAAGELFF; CDR3nt: TGTGCCAGCAGCCAGATAGCTGCCGGGGAGCTGTTTTTT
v_gene: TRBV5-6; j_gene: TRBJ2-7; d_gene: TRBD1; abundance: NA; CDR3aa: CASSSLNRGTYEQYF; CDR3nt: TGTGCCAGCAGCTCATTAAACAGGGGCACCTACGAGCAGTACTTC
v_gene: TRBV25-1; j_gene: TRBJ2-5; d_gene: NA; abundance: NA; CDR3aa: CASSDLRQGRETQYF; CDR3nt: TGTGCCAGCAGTGATCTCCGGCAGGGTAGAGAGACCCAGTACTTC
v_gene: TRBV7-2; j_gene: TRBJ1-5; d_gene: TRBD1; abundance: NA; CDR3aa: CASSLQTGGAQPQHF; CDR3nt: TGTGCCAGCAGCTTACAAACAGGGGGCGCACAGCCCCAGCATTTT
v_gene: TRBV13; j_gene: TRBJ1-1; d_gene: TRBD1; abundance: NA; CDR3aa: CASSLGAGGLQNTEAFF; CDR3nt: TGTGCCAGCAGCTTAGGGGCAGGGGGCTTACAGAACACTGAAGCTTTCTTT
v_gene: TRBV5-1; j_gene: TRBJ2-2; d_gene: NA; abundance: NA; CDR3aa: CASTPPADFTGELFF; CDR3nt: TGCGCCAGCACCCCTCCAGCTGACTTCACCGGGGAGCTGTTTTTT
v_gene: TRBV6-2/TRBV6-3; j_gene: TRBJ2-7; d_gene: TRBD2; abundance: NA; CDR3aa: CASSSLLAGGPHEQYF; CDR3nt: TGTGCCAGCAGTTCATTACTAGCGGGGGGGCCCCACGAGCAGTACTTC
v_gene: TRBV4-3; j_gene: TRBJ1-2; d_gene: TRBD1; abundance: many; CDR3aa: CASSPDRGHGYTF; CDR3nt: TGCGCCAGCAGCCCGGACAGGGGGCATGGCTACACCTTC
v_gene: TRBV28; j_gene: TRBJ1-1; d_gene: TRBD1; abundance: NA; CDR3aa: CASLTPGQGNTEAFF; CDR3nt: TGTGCCAGCCTAACCCCCGGACAGGGGAACACTGAAGCTTTCTTT
v_gene: TRBV29-1; j_gene: TRBJ1-4; d_gene: NA; abundance: NA; CDR3aa: CSVGGNNEKLFF; CDR3nt: TGCAGCGTTGGGGGCAATAATGAAAAACTGTTTTTT
v_gene: TRBV10-3; j_gene: TRBJ1-1; d_gene: NA; abundance: NA; CDR3aa: CAISESQDTEAFF; CDR3nt: TGTGCCATCAGTGAGTCGCAGGACACTGAAGCTTTCTTT
v_gene: TRBV2; j_gene: TRBJ1-5; d_gene: TRBD1; abundance: NA; CDR3aa: CASGMTGASNQPQHF; CDR3nt: TGTGCCAGCGGGATGACAGGGGCCAGCAATCAGCCCCAGCATTTT
v_gene: TRBV4-1; j_gene: TRBJ1-3; d_gene: NA; abundance: NA; CDR3aa: CASSQVGEPPSGNTIYF; CDR3nt: TGCGCCAGCAGCCAAGTCGGGGAGCCCCCCTCTGGAAACACCATATATTTT
v_gene: TRBV5-1; j_gene: TRBJ1-5; d_gene: NA; abundance: NA; CDR3aa: CASSCNGTGMVNQPQHF; CDR3nt: TGCGCCAGCAGCTGTAACGGAACAGGGATGGTCAATCAGCCCCAGCATTTT
v_gene: TRBV7-3; j_gene: TRBJ1-6; d_gene: NA; abundance: NA; CDR3aa: CASSLMGRGNSPLHF; CDR3nt: TGTGCCAGCAGCTTAATGGGCAGGGGAAATTCACCCCTCCACTTT
v_gene: TRBV29-1; j_gene: TRBJ1-3; d_gene: TRBD1; abundance: NA; CDR3aa: CSVLRDTGASGNTIYF; CDR3nt: TGCAGCGTCCTCCGGGATACAGGGGCTTCCGGAAACACCATATATTTT
v_gene: TRBV7-3; j_gene: TRBJ2-3; d_gene: TRBD2; abundance: NA; CDR3aa: CASSTSGDLTDTQYF; CDR3nt: TGTGCCAGCAGCACTAGCGGTGACCTCACAGATACGCAGTATTTT
v_gene: TRBV27; j_gene: TRBJ2-3; d_gene: TRBD2; abundance: NA; CDR3aa: CASRGGTSWLSDTQYF; CDR3nt: TGTGCCAGCAGGGGGGGGACTAGCTGGTTGTCCGATACGCAGTATTTT
v_gene: TRBV6-5; j_gene: TRBJ2-6; d_gene: NA; abundance: NA; CDR3aa: CASSYWSSGANVLTF; CDR3nt: TGTGCCAGCAGTTACTGGAGCTCTGGGGCCAACGTCCTGACTTTC